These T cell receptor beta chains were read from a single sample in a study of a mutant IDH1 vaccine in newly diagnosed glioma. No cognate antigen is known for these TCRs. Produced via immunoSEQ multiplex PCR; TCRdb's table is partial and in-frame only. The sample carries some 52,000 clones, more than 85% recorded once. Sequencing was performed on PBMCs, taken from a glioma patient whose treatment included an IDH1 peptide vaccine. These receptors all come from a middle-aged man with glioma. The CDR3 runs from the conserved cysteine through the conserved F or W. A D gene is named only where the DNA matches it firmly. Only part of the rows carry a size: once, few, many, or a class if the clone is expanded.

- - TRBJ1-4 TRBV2 TGTGCCAGTAGATTCAGGGTGTCCACTAATGAAAAACTGTTTTTT CASRFRVSTNEKLFF
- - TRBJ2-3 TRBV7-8 TGTGCCAGCAGCCCCAGAGGGGGCACAGATACGCAGTATTTT CASSPRGGTDTQYF
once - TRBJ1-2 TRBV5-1 TGCGCCAGCAGCTTGGAATATCCGGAGTTAGCTAACTATGGCTACACCTTC CASSLEYPELANYGYTF
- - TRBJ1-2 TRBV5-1 TGCGCCAGCAGCATCAGAGAGGCTAACTATGGCTACACCTTC CASSIREANYGYTF
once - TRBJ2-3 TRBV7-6 TGTGCCAGCAGCTTATTAGCCCTGGGGACCAATAGAGATACGCAGTATTTT CASSLLALGTNRDTQYF
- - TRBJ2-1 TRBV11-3 TGTGCCAATCCCCCCCGCTCCTACAATGAGCAGTTCTTC CANPPRSYNEQFF
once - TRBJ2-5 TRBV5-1 TGCGCCAGCAGCTTGATGGTCCAGGGGGGAGAGACCCAGTACTTC CASSLMVQGGETQYF
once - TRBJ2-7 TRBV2 TGTGCCAGCAGGGACAGAGGTTACGAGCAGTACTTC CASRDRGYEQYF
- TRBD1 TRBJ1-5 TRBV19 TGTGCCAGTATCTCACAGGGGGCGCGCCGAGATCAGCCCCAGCATTTT CASISQGARRDQPQHF
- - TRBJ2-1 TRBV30 TGTGCCTGGAGCCGGACTGGCTCCTACAATGAGCAGTTCTTC CAWSRTGSYNEQFF